This T cell receptor beta chain was sequenced during a study of immune reconstitution after stem cell transplant in scleroderma. This clonotype is deemed medium-sized. Each CDR3 protein gets one entry after TCRdb re-called the RT-PCR reads with MiXCR. Among around 5,000 distinct CDR3 sequences listed, less than 9.5% were seen once. The germline gives CDR1 MDHEN, CDR2 SYDVKM. V gave up 4 bases and J gave up 8 bases, with 18 bases separating them. There are 15 residues in the CDR3. This specimen was collected before or after autologous hematopoietic stem cell transplantation (not recorded which). The receptor comes from a male donor with systemic sclerosis. The chain couples TRBV28 to TRBJ2-1; perhaps TRBD1 as D (6 bases). The CDR3 DNA follows: TGTGCCAGCAGTTCCCCAGGGGAACGTAAGGATGAGCAGTTCTTC. Amino acids: CASSSPGERKDEQFF.